This TCR beta chain was recovered during a study of CD8+CD57+ T cells in acquired aplastic anemia. Study-level information: Average DNA yield from sorted CD4+ and CD8+ cells was about 2.9 ug. Study results and limitations: Patients and controls had CD8+ Simpson's diversity values that were not significantly distinct. Patients and controls shared 25 to 35 CD8+ CDR3 sequences, which appeared highly expressed in patients and within their immunodominant clones.

To note about this clonotype: What it binds is not known.

Genomic DNA constituted the template upon which TCR beta VDJ and CDR3 profiling was performed. TCRdb reprocessed the reads via MiXCR and lists one record per CDR3 protein. The data hold 200,000 to 250,000 distinct CDR3 sequences, with about 62% observed a single time. Those patients picked for sequencing had displayed CD8+CD57+ cell expansion on flow cytometry. Blood came from patients not yet given any therapy. The length of the CDR3 is 14 residues. J lost 2 bases, V lost 4 bases, and 3 bases had no gene match. The V gene's germline CDR1 is DFQATT and CDR2 SNEGSKA (reference sequence). V is TRBV20-1 and J is TRBJ2-1, with TRBD2 matching 9 bases. The receptor was derived from a human donor with aplastic anemia. The sequenced sample consisted of sorted CD4+, CD8+, or CD8+CD57+ T cells (not recorded which) from PBMCs. The CDR3 DNA is TGCAGTGCTAAAGCGGGAGGAGCCTACAATGAGCAGTTCTTC. Its protein product is CSAKAGGAYNEQFF.